This T cell receptor beta chain was recovered during a study of blood T cell repertoires in COVID-19. In the study overall: The study drew acute and convalescent COVID-19 samples from the United States, Italy and Spain. T cells, B-cell-depleted T cells, or PBMCs supplied cDNA or gDNA.

Per the original methods: Using reference gene primer amplification, nucleated cell counts were estimated. TCRdb's copy holds only in-frame clones and misses some; the assay was immunoSEQ multiplex PCR. V and J calls and clone size are as listed in that table; D and trimming were resolved from the DNA. The top ten clones hold 6.2% of a sample with about 240,000 clones, about 90% of them seen once. The germline V gene encodes CDR1 MNHEY and CDR2 SVGEGT. Losses at the gene ends were 0 bases for V and 2 bases for J; bases not matched to a gene: 13. The CDR3 extends over 19 amino acids. This chain uses TRBV6-2 or TRBV6-3 with TRBJ1-2; TRBD1 matches 9 bases. This clonotype originated in a man aged 55-75 years with acute or convalescent COVID-19. The specimen was peripheral blood. The CDR3: CASSYSTGQGPKNNYGYTF. DNA for the CDR3: TGTGCCAGCAGTTACTCTACGGGACAGGGCCCCAAAAACAACTATGGCTACACCTTC.